The present T cell receptor beta chain was sequenced within a study of OX40 agonist ivuxolimab in advanced cancers. Study summary: The dose-escalation group included hepatocellular carcinoma, melanoma, renal cell carcinoma and head and neck cancer. From roughly 20 to 90 years was the age range, with a mean of about 54 years, and around 80% were male.

V lost 0 bases and J lost 0, with 6 bases in between. The length of the CDR3 is 14 residues. Germline V gene sequence: CDR1 SGHNT, CDR2 YYREEE (reference sequence). This table comes from immunoSEQ multiplex PCR, and its TCRdb copy is limited to in-frame clones, with some not included. The table shows approximately 35,000 clones, with 76% occurring only once. Enrollment shut out patients with autoimmune disease history or systemic immunosuppression. This clone was counted once. The antigen remains unidentified. Broader study findings: Dosing at 0.1 to 3.0 mg/kg was accompanied by clonal expansion of CD4+ and CD8+ blood T cells by week 6.

This clonotype was sampled from an adult with an advanced solid tumor such as melanoma, head and neck, liver or kidney cancer. Sequencing used CD4+ or CD8+ T cells sorted from blood, obtained in a trial of the OX40 agonist ivuxolimab. This chain connects TRBV5-4 to TRBJ1-1; D gene ambiguous. The CDR3 sequence: CASSLGNLNTEAFF. The CDR3 nucleotides read TGTGCCAGCAGCTTGGGAAACCTGAACACTGAAGCTTTCTTT.